The subject of this entry is one T cell receptor beta chain. As yet, its antigen is unknown. Sequenced by immunoSEQ multiplex PCR; TCRdb stores in-frame clones only, minus some. The table shows approximately 1,000,000 clones, with 60% to 85% occurring only once. This entry comes from a study of shared clonotypes between healthy human individuals. Findings of the study overall: Approximately 5% was the fraction of naive CD4 clonotypes found shared across four donors.

The germline V gene encodes CDR1 GTSNPN and CDR2 SVGIG (reference sequence). The V and J ends lost 4 bases and 11 bases respectively, with 14 bases between them. CDR3 size: 11 residues. The chain carries TRBV30 and TRBJ1-1; a weak D match, TRBD1 (6 bases). This receptor was identified in a young man in good health. Some clones in this sample may be carry-over from other donors' samples. Sequenced: memory CD4+ T cells from PBMCs. Subset meaning: CD45RA-negative fraction. The CDR3 loop is CAWTRGGMAFF. In DNA, the CDR3 is TGTGCCTGGACAAGGGGGGGAATGGCTTTCTTT.